This note documents a single TCR beta chain sequence. Which antigen it targets is not known. No clone much larger than this one lies a single base away; base qualities are absent. These data originate in a study of T cells in Graves' hyperthyroidism and ophthalmopathy (dated by TCRdb to between 2018 and 2020). Broadly, across the study: Peripheral blood samples were taken at initial diagnosis, before any treatment was given. Prospective prediction of ophthalmopathy was tested in an independent validation cohort of 18 to 20 hyperthyroidism patients and some 17 patients who later progressed to ophthalmopathy. TCR V-J signatures able to tell the groups apart were searched for in a discovery cohort of some 97 patients, of whom fewer than 45 had Graves' ophthalmopathy and around 58 had stable Graves' hyperthyroidism. The paper reports TCR Vbeta CDR3 sequencing of over 130 peripheral blood samples: approximately 43 ophthalmopathy, roughly 74 hyperthyroidism and approximately 17 progressor patients. Thyroid tissue and blood T-cell repertoires from more than five Graves' hyperthyroidism patients were also compared in the study. The 95 to 100 discovery patients were divided at random into training and test sets in a 7:3 ratio. Once sampling was done, hyperthyroidism patients were given methimazole at a starting dose of 30 mg daily, whereas ophthalmopathy patients were given high-dose intravenous methylprednisolone.

Moderately to severely active disease, a Clinical Activity Score of at least 3, a NOSPECS grade of at least 4, and a duration under 3 months were present in ophthalmopathy patients. Exclusion was applied to patients with uncontrolled infections, other autoimmune diseases, pregnancy or lactation. Diagnoses were based on clinical symptoms, serum thyroxine and TRAb, thyroid ultrasound and orbital computed tomography. Ficoll-Paque density gradient centrifugation was used to isolate PBMCs from around 10 ml of fresh peripheral blood. Total RNA was extracted using Trizol reagent, and RNA quality was assessed on an Agilent 2100 Bioanalyzer. The full study reports these points: Most expanded thyroid clonotypes (frequency above 0.001) were also detected in blood, a finding suggesting that blood repertoires may reflect thyroid immune responses. Sample size was not statistically predetermined, and investigators were not blinded to group allocation. In validation, progression to ophthalmopathy was predicted by the model with around 70% sensitivity and roughly 72% specificity, a median of 6.5 months before onset. In cross-validation, a model built on a 13 V-J signature told ophthalmopathy apart from stable hyperthyroidism with approximately 90% sensitivity and roughly 83% specificity, and in testing the same model reached 80%/75%.

Amplification of TCR beta CDR3 regions was carried out from RNA transcripts. A first-round RT-PCR of the TCR CDR3 used the HTBI primer set with the Qiagen OneStep RT-PCR kit. Libraries were constructed in a second round of multiplex PCR, after which size selection and purification were performed. The libraries were sequenced on an Illumina HiSeq2000 using paired-end 100 bp reads. Per the authors' processing: SOAPnuke was used to process the raw data, with reads discarded if the reads contained adapters or uncalled bases, had a mean Phred below 15, or lacked an exact constant-primer or identifier match. COPE v1.2.5 was used to merge high-quality paired reads, and clonotypes were defined as unique nucleotide sequences. MiTCR v1.1 was used to align clonotypes to the IMGT TRBV, TRBD and TRBJ reference segments. Analysis was restricted to V-J combinations with a frequency above 0.0001, which covered roughly 99% of repertoires. A TCS score was defined as the ratio between F50 (clonal expansion) and ExV (chaos), using BLOSUM62-based TCRdist between CDR3 peptides within each V-J. Welch's t-statistics and random forest reduced 450 to 600 V-J features to 13, which were used in a naive Bayes classifier (R e1071). Clones were called with MiXCR by TCRdb after fastp trimmed the public reads at Q25, and only in-frame beta chains were retained. When rows share a CDR3 protein, they turn into one entry using the most common DNA and genes. For this entry, the V and J calls and clone size follow TCRdb and not the study's own pipeline. For this sample there are approximately 380,000 distinct CDR3 sequences; 11% to 15% appear just once. Clones ranked in the top ten supply 25% to 30% of the sample.

The CDR3 goes from the cysteine to the phenylalanine over 13 residues. The sequence is cut down to CDR3 DNA, 39 bases in frame from base 1. CDR1 SQVTM and CDR2 ANQGSEA are derived from the germline V gene. From V the trimming removes 7 bases and from J it removes 5 bases, while the gene matches leave 8 bases of the junction unaccounted for. The specimen sequenced was blood. The chain couples TRBV29-1 to TRBJ2-5; TRBD1 lines up with 9 middle nucleotides. This TCR came from a man aged 50 to 59 with Graves' ophthalmopathy. This receptor carries the CDR3 CSGGQGMRETQYF. The sequenced DNA is TGCAGCGGGGGACAGGGAATGAGGGAGACCCAGTACTTC.